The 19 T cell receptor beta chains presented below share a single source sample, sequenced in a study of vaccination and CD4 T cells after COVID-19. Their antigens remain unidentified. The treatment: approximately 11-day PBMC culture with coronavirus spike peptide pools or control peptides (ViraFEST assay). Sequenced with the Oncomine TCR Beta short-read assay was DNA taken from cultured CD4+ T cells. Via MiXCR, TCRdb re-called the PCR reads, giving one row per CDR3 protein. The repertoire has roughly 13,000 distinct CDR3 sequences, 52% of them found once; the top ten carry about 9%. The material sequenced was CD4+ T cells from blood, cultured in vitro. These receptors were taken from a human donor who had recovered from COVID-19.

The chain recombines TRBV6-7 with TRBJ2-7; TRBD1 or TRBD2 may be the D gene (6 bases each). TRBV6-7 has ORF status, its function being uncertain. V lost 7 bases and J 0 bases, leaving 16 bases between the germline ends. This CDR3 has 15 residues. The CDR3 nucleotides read TGTGCCAGCAACCGAGGCGGGACATGCTCCTACGAGCAGTACTTC. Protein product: CASNRGGTCSYEQYF.

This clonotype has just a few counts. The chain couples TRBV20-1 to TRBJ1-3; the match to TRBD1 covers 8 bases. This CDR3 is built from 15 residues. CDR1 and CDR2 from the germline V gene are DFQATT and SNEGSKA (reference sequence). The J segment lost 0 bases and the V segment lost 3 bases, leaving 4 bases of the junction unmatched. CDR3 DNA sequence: TGCAGTGCTAGGACAGGACAGGGCTCTGGAAACACCATATATTTT. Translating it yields CSARTGQGSGNTIYF.

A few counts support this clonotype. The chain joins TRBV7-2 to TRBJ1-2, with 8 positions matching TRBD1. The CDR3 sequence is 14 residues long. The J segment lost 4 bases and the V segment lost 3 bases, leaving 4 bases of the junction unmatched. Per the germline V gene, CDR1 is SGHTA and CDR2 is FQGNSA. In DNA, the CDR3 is TGTGCCAGCAGCTTCCGGGACAGGTCCTATGGCTACACCTTC. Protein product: CASSFRDRSYGYTF. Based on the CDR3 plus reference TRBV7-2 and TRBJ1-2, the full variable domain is GAGVSQSPSNKVTEKGKDVELRCDPISGHTALYWYRQSLGQGLEFLIYFQGNSAPDKSGLPSDRFSAERTGGSVSTLTIQRTQQEDSAVYLCASSFRDRSYGYTFGSGTRLTVV.

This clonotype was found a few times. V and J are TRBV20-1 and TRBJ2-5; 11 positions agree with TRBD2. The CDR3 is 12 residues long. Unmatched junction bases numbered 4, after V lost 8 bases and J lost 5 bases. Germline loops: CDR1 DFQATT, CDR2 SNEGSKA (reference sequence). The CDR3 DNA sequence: TGCAGTATAGCGGGAGGGGTGGAGACCCAGTACTTC. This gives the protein CSIAGGVETQYF.

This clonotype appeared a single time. The CDR3 nucleotides read TGTGCCACCAGTGATACTAGCGGGAGGGCCGACCCCACAGATACGCAGTATTTT. Translated, it gives CATSDTSGRADPTDTQYF. This sequence joins TRBV24-1 and TRBJ2-3, with 13 bases fitting TRBD2. Germline trimming cut 3 bases from V and 2 bases from J; bases unmatched to any gene: 7. CDR1 and CDR2 from the germline V gene are KGHDR and SFDVKD. There are 18 residues in the CDR3.

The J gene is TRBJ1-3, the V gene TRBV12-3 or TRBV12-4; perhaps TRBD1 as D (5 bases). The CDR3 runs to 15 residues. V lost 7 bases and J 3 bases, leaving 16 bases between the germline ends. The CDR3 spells CASTPGGVIGNTIYF. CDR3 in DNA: TGTGCCAGCACCCCGGGGGGGGTAATTGGAAACACCATATATTTT.

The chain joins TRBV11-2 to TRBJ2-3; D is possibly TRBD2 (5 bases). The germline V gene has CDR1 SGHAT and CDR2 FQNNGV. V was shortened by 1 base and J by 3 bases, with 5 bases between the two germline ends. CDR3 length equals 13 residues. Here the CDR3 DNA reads TGTGCCAGCAGCTTAGCGGGAACAGATACGCAGTATTTT. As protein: CASSLAGTDTQYF.

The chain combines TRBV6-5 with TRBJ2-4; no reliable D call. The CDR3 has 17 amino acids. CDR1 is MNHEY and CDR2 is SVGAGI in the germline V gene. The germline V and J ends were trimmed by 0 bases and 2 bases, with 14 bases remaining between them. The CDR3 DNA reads TGTGCCAGCAGTTACTCGAGTGGGGAAGGGTCCAAAAACATTCAGTACTTC. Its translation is CASSYSSGEGSKNIQYF.

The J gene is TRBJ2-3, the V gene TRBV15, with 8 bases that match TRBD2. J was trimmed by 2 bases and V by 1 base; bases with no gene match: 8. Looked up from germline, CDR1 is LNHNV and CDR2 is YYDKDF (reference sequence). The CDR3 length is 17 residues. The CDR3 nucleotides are TGTGCCACCAGCAGAGCGGGAGGGCCCAGGGTCACAGATACGCAGTATTTT. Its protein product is CATSRAGGPRVTDTQYF.

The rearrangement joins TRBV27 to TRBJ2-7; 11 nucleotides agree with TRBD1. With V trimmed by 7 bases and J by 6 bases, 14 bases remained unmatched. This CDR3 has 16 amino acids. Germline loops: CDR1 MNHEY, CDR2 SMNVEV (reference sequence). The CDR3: CASNYYGQGALSEQYF. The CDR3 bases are TGTGCCAGCAACTACTACGGACAGGGGGCGCTGAGCGAGCAGTACTTC.

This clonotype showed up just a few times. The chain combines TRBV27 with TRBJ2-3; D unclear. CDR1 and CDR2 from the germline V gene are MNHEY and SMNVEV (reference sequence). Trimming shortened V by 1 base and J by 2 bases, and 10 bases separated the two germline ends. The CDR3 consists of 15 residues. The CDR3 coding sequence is TGTGCCAGCAGTTTATACGTGGCGGTCACAGATACGCAGTATTTT. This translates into CASSLYVAVTDTQYF.

For the CDR3, the DNA is TGTGCCAGCAGCTTAGCTGGGCGGACAGGGCTCCCCTACGAGCAGTACTTC. Its translation: CASSLAGRTGLPYEQYF. The J gene is TRBJ2-7, the V gene TRBV11-2; 8 bases agree with TRBD1. With 1 base clipped from V and 2 bases from J, the junction kept 10 bases outside the gene matches. Germline values: CDR1 SGHAT, CDR2 FQNNGV. There are 17 residues in the CDR3.

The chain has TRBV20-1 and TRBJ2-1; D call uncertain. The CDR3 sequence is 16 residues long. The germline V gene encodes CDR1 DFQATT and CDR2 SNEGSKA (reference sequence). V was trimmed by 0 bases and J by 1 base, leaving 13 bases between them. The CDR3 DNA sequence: TGCAGTGCTAGAGATCTTCGGGTTGGATCCTACAATGAGCAGTTCTTC. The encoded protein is CSARDLRVGSYNEQFF.

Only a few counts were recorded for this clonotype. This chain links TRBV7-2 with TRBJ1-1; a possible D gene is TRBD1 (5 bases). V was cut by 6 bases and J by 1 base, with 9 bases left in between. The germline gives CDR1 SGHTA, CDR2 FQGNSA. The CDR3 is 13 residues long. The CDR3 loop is CASSTGTNTEAFF. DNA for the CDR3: TGTGCCAGCAGTACCGGGACGAACACTGAAGCTTTCTTT.

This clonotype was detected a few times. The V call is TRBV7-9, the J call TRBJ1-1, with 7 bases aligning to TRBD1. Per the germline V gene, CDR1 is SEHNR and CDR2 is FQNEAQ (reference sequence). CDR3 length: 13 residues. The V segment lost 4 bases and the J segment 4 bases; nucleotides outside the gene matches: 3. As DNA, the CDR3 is TGTGCCAGCAGCTCCGCAGGGGGCACTGAAGCTTTCTTT. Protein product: CASSSAGGTEAFF.

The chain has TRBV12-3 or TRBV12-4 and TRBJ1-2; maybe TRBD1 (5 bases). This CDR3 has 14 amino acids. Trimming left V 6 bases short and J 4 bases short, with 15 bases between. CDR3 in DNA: TGTGCCAGCAGCGCGAGGGGTTTTGTCTATGGCTACACCTTC. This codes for CASSARGFVYGYTF.

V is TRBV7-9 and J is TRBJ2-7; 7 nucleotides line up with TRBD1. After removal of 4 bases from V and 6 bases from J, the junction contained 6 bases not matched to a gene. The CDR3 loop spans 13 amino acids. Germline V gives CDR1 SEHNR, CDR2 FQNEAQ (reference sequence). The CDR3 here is CASSSNTGAEQYF. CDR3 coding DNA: TGTGCCAGCAGCTCGAATACAGGGGCCGAGCAGTACTTC.

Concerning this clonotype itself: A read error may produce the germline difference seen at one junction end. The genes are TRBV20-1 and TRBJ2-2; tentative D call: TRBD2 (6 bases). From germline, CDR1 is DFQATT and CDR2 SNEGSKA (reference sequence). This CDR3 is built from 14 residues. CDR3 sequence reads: CSALRRLVTGGLFF. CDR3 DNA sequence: TGCAGTGCCCTTCGACGTCTAGTCACCGGGGGGCTGTTTTTT.

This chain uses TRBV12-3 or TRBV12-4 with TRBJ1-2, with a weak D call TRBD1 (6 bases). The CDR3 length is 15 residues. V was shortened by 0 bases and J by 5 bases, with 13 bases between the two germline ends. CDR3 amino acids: CASSLADSSPYGYTF. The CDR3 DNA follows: TGTGCCAGCAGTTTAGCGGACAGCTCCCCGTATGGCTACACCTTC.